These T cell receptor beta chains were read from a single sample in a study of T cell responses to AZD1222 COVID-19 vaccine. The data were produced by immunoSEQ multiplex PCR, yet TCRdb's version contains in-frame clones alone and is incomplete. The data contain some 120,000 clones, about 90% of them singletons. The material was peripheral blood, obtained on day 0 of AZD1222 vaccination. The receptors come from an adult in good health. Both conserved end residues are part of each CDR3. D genes are given only for firm matches. Clone size is stated in some rows and not others, as once, few, many or a class when expanded.

d_gene: .
abundance: .
v_gene: TRBV6-5
j_gene: TRBJ2-1
len: 15
CDR3aa: CASSGQTGSTNEQFF
CDR3nt: TGTGCCAGCAGCGGACAAACGGGATCAACCAATGAGCAGTTCTTC

d_gene: .
abundance: .
v_gene: TRBV5-4
j_gene: TRBJ1-1
len: 16
CDR3aa: CASSSSTRGRYTEAFF
CDR3nt: TGTGCCAGCAGCTCTTCGACACGGGGGCGGTACACTGAAGCTTTCTTT

d_gene: .
abundance: once
v_gene: TRBV30
j_gene: TRBJ1-1
len: 16
CDR3aa: CAWTWPSYSGNTEAFF
CDR3nt: TGTGCCTGGACCTGGCCGTCATATAGCGGGAACACTGAAGCTTTCTTT

d_gene: .
abundance: few
v_gene: TRBV5-1
j_gene: TRBJ2-5
len: 13
CDR3aa: CASSPLAQETQYF
CDR3nt: TGCGCCAGCAGCCCTCTAGCCCAAGAGACCCAGTACTTC

d_gene: .
abundance: .
v_gene: TRBV30
j_gene: TRBJ1-4
len: 13
CDR3aa: CAWKGLGGEKLFF
CDR3nt: TGTGCCTGGAAAGGACTCGGCGGGGAAAAACTGTTTTTT

d_gene: .
abundance: .
v_gene: TRBV7-6
j_gene: TRBJ2-3
len: 17
CDR3aa: CASSFFLGGGPRDTQYF
CDR3nt: TGTGCCAGCAGCTTCTTCCTAGGGGGAGGGCCCCGGGATACGCAGTATTTT

d_gene: TRBD1
abundance: once
v_gene: TRBV18
j_gene: TRBJ1-4
len: 15
CDR3aa: CASSGPRTGFEKLFF
CDR3nt: TGTGCCAGCTCGGGCCCCCGGACAGGGTTTGAAAAACTGTTTTTT

d_gene: .
abundance: few
v_gene: TRBV11-1
j_gene: TRBJ2-7
len: 14
CDR3aa: CASSPSGDPYEQYF
CDR3nt: TGTGCCAGCAGCCCGTCCGGGGATCCCTACGAGCAGTACTTC

d_gene: .
abundance: once
v_gene: TRBV9
j_gene: TRBJ2-5
len: 13
CDR3aa: CASSKQSQETQYF
CDR3nt: TGTGCCAGCAGCAAACAGAGCCAAGAGACCCAGTACTTC

d_gene: .
abundance: .
v_gene: TRBV7-2
j_gene: TRBJ2-7
len: 16
CDR3aa: CASSLWDRGTAGEQYF
CDR3nt: TGTGCCAGCAGCTTGTGGGATCGCGGCACTGCGGGCGAGCAGTACTTC

d_gene: TRBD1
abundance: .
v_gene: TRBV2
j_gene: TRBJ1-5
len: 13
CDR3aa: CANSTDRGGLQHF
CDR3nt: TGTGCCAACAGTACCGACAGGGGGGGATTGCAGCATTTT

d_gene: TRBD1
abundance: .
v_gene: TRBV5-6
j_gene: TRBJ1-2
len: 15
CDR3aa: CASSWGGQGFYGYTF
CDR3nt: TGTGCCAGCAGCTGGGGGGGACAGGGATTCTATGGCTACACCTTC

d_gene: .
abundance: .
v_gene: TRBV19
j_gene: TRBJ2-7
len: 12
CDR3aa: CASSSLAYEQYF
CDR3nt: TGTGCCAGTAGTTCCCTCGCCTACGAGCAGTACTTC

d_gene: .
abundance: once
v_gene: TRBV30
j_gene: TRBJ1-2
len: 13
CDR3aa: CAWSVQGLEGYTF
CDR3nt: TGTGCCTGGAGTGTTCAGGGACTGGAAGGCTACACCTTC

d_gene: TRBD2
abundance: once
v_gene: TRBV7-9
j_gene: TRBJ2-1
len: 13
CDR3aa: CASSSGLAGGVFF
CDR3nt: TGTGCCAGCAGCTCCGGACTAGCGGGGGGGGTGTTCTTC

d_gene: TRBD1
abundance: .
v_gene: TRBV19
j_gene: TRBJ1-2
len: 15
CDR3aa: CASSAGTGGNYGYTF
CDR3nt: TGTGCCAGTAGTGCCGGGACAGGGGGCAACTATGGCTACACCTTC

d_gene: .
abundance: .
v_gene: TRBV9
j_gene: TRBJ2-3
len: 13
CDR3aa: CASSVLSTDTQYF
CDR3nt: TGTGCCAGCAGCGTATTAAGCACAGATACGCAGTATTTT

d_gene: .
abundance: once
v_gene: TRBV5-1
j_gene: TRBJ2-3
len: 15
CDR3aa: CASSLGDPSRDTQYF
CDR3nt: TGCGCCAGCAGCTTGGGGGACCCAAGTAGGGATACGCAGTATTTT

d_gene: TRBD1
abundance: .
v_gene: TRBV28
j_gene: TRBJ1-3
len: 15
CDR3aa: CASSPRDRGGNTIYF
CDR3nt: TGTGCCAGCAGCCCCCGAGACAGGGGCGGAAACACCATATATTTT

d_gene: .
abundance: .
v_gene: TRBV18
j_gene: TRBJ2-7
len: 14
CDR3aa: CASSLTGASGEQYF
CDR3nt: TGTGCCAGCTCTCTCACGGGGGCTTCCGGCGAGCAGTACTTC

d_gene: .
abundance: .
v_gene: TRBV5-6
j_gene: TRBJ1-2
len: 16
CDR3aa: CASSLEVGRVNYGYTF
CDR3nt: TGTGCCAGCAGCTTGGAGGTTGGCAGAGTTAACTATGGCTACACCTTC

d_gene: TRBD2
abundance: .
v_gene: TRBV6-2/TRBV6-3
j_gene: TRBJ2-1
len: 15
CDR3aa: CASSSSGRAGNEQFF
CDR3nt: TGTGCCAGCAGTTCTAGCGGGAGGGCTGGTAATGAGCAGTTCTTC

d_gene: .
abundance: once
v_gene: TRBV29-1
j_gene: TRBJ1-2
len: 11
CDR3aa: CSVGTVGGYTF
CDR3nt: TGCAGCGTCGGTACCGTGGGTGGCTACACCTTC

d_gene: TRBD1
abundance: .
v_gene: TRBV29-1
j_gene: TRBJ2-2
len: 16
CDR3aa: CSVDTQGQGSLGELFF
CDR3nt: TGCAGCGTTGACACACAAGGACAGGGGAGTTTGGGGGAGCTGTTTTTT

d_gene: .
abundance: .
v_gene: TRBV27
j_gene: TRBJ2-7
len: 14
CDR3aa: CASKARGGLYEQYF
CDR3nt: TGTGCCAGCAAAGCCAGGGGGGGCCTCTACGAGCAGTACTTC

d_gene: .
abundance: .
v_gene: TRBV5-4
j_gene: TRBJ1-2
len: 14
CDR3aa: CASSPELNAYGYTF
CDR3nt: TGTGCCAGCAGCCCGGAATTAAACGCATACGGCTACACCTTC

d_gene: .
abundance: few
v_gene: TRBV6-1
j_gene: TRBJ1-2
len: 15
CDR3aa: CASSESIEAVYGYTF
CDR3nt: TGTGCCAGCAGTGAGAGTATCGAGGCGGTCTATGGCTACACCTTC

d_gene: TRBD1
abundance: .
v_gene: TRBV5-1
j_gene: TRBJ2-5
len: 14
CDR3aa: CASSLSTGAETQYF
CDR3nt: TGCGCCAGCAGCTTGTCCACAGGGGCGGAGACCCAGTACTTC

d_gene: TRBD1
abundance: .
v_gene: TRBV6-2/TRBV6-3
j_gene: TRBJ2-7
len: 15
CDR3aa: CASSYSWDSSYEQYF
CDR3nt: TGTGCCAGCAGTTATAGTTGGGACAGCAGTTACGAGCAGTACTTC

d_gene: TRBD1
abundance: few
v_gene: TRBV2
j_gene: TRBJ1-4
len: 15
CDR3aa: CASRRQGSANEKLFF
CDR3nt: TGTGCCAGCAGACGACAGGGGTCTGCTAATGAAAAACTGTTTTTT

d_gene: TRBD1
abundance: .
v_gene: TRBV19
j_gene: TRBJ2-6
len: 18
CDR3aa: CASRRPGTGESGANVLTF
CDR3nt: TGTGCCAGTAGGCGACCCGGGACAGGGGAATCTGGGGCCAACGTCCTGACTTTC

d_gene: .
abundance: .
v_gene: TRBV6-5
j_gene: TRBJ1-2
len: 15
CDR3aa: CASSYSIRPGPGYTF
CDR3nt: TGTGCCAGCAGTTACTCGATCCGTCCAGGGCCTGGCTACACCTTC

d_gene: TRBD2
abundance: .
v_gene: TRBV7-6
j_gene: TRBJ2-5
len: 16
CDR3aa: CASNLGGLAGVETQYF
CDR3nt: TGTGCCAGCAACCTGGGAGGGCTAGCGGGAGTGGAGACCCAGTACTTC

d_gene: .
abundance: .
v_gene: TRBV5-6
j_gene: TRBJ2-5
len: 15
CDR3aa: CASSWRLRGQETQYF
CDR3nt: TGTGCCAGCAGCTGGAGGCTGAGGGGCCAAGAGACCCAGTACTTC

d_gene: TRBD2
abundance: few
v_gene: TRBV24-1
j_gene: TRBJ2-5
len: 20
CDR3aa: CATSDYPRAGGIFSGETQYF
CDR3nt: TGTGCCACCAGTGATTATCCGCGAGCGGGAGGTATCTTTTCGGGAGAGACCCAGTACTTC

d_gene: .
abundance: .
v_gene: TRBV28
j_gene: TRBJ1-4
len: 13
CDR3aa: CASSSSTNEKLFF
CDR3nt: TGTGCCAGCAGTTCGTCAACTAATGAAAAACTGTTTTTT

d_gene: .
abundance: .
v_gene: TRBV15
j_gene: TRBJ2-7
len: 15
CDR3aa: CATSREGGTTYEQYF
CDR3nt: TGTGCCACCAGCAGAGAGGGGGGAACCACCTACGAGCAGTACTTC

d_gene: TRBD1
abundance: few
v_gene: TRBV6-5
j_gene: TRBJ1-1
len: 13
CDR3aa: CASTRDRAGEAFF
CDR3nt: TGTGCCAGCACCCGGGACAGGGCTGGTGAAGCTTTCTTT

d_gene: TRBD1
abundance: once
v_gene: TRBV5-1
j_gene: TRBJ1-1
len: 13
CDR3aa: CASGPGQGPEAFF
CDR3nt: TGCGCCAGCGGACCGGGACAGGGCCCAGAAGCTTTCTTT

d_gene: TRBD1
abundance: .
v_gene: TRBV27
j_gene: TRBJ1-1
len: 15
CDR3aa: CASRRQGVRGTEAFF
CDR3nt: TGTGCCAGCAGGCGACAGGGGGTCCGTGGCACTGAAGCTTTCTTT

d_gene: .
abundance: .
v_gene: TRBV7-2
j_gene: TRBJ2-3
len: 14
CDR3aa: CASREGSSTDTQYF
CDR3nt: TGTGCCAGCAGGGAGGGAAGTAGCACAGATACGCAGTATTTT

d_gene: TRBD1
abundance: once
v_gene: TRBV19
j_gene: TRBJ2-5
len: 15
CDR3aa: CASSIGRGQGETQYF
CDR3nt: TGTGCCAGTAGTATTGGCAGGGGGCAAGGAGAGACCCAGTACTTC

d_gene: TRBD2
abundance: .
v_gene: TRBV3-1/TRBV3-2
j_gene: TRBJ2-7
len: 15
CDR3aa: CASSLSGISSYEQYF
CDR3nt: TGTGCCAGCAGCCTTAGCGGGATTAGCTCCTACGAGCAGTACTTC

d_gene: TRBD1
abundance: few
v_gene: TRBV15
j_gene: TRBJ1-1
len: 17
CDR3aa: CATSRSNRGRGNTEAFF
CDR3nt: TGTGCCACCAGCAGAAGCAACAGGGGGCGAGGTAACACTGAAGCTTTCTTT